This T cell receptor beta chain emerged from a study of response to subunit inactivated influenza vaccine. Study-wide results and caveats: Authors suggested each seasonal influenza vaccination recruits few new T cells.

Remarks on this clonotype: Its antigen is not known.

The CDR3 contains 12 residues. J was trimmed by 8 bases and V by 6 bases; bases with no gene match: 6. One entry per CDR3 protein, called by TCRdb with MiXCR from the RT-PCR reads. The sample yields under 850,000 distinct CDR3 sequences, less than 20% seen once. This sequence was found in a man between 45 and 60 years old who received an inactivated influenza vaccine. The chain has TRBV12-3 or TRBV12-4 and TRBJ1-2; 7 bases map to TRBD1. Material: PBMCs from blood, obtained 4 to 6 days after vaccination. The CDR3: CASSATGVGYTF. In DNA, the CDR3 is TGTGCCAGCAGCGCCACAGGGGTCGGCTACACCTTC.